One T cell receptor beta chain is described in this entry. What it recognizes is unknown. This may arise from a read error, as a much more abundant clone is one base away. The data originate from a study of T cells in Graves' hyperthyroidism and ophthalmopathy. Overall study results and limits: Most expanded thyroid clonotypes above 0.001 recurred in blood. Stable hyperthyroidism was separated from ophthalmopathy by a model based on 13 V-J features.

RNA transcripts gave rise to amplified TCR beta CDR3 regions. Primed by the HTBI set, a first-round RT-PCR was run on the TCR CDR3. TCRdb reprocessed the multiplex PCR reads with MiXCR, giving one entry per CDR3 protein. This sample has 500,000 to 750,000 distinct CDR3 sequences, with roughly 50% found just once. In germline, CDR1 is SQVTM, CDR2 ANQGSEA. This CDR3 has 15 residues. The rearrangement links TRBV29-1 to TRBJ2-2; 13 nucleotides align to TRBD2. The origin of this receptor is a woman between 18 and 29 years old with Graves' hyperthyroidism. Material for sequencing was peripheral blood or thyroid tissue (not recorded which). CDR3 protein: CSARTSGRTSGELLF. CDR3 bases: TGCAGTGCACGGACTAGCGGGAGAACCTCCGGGGAGCTGCTTTTT.